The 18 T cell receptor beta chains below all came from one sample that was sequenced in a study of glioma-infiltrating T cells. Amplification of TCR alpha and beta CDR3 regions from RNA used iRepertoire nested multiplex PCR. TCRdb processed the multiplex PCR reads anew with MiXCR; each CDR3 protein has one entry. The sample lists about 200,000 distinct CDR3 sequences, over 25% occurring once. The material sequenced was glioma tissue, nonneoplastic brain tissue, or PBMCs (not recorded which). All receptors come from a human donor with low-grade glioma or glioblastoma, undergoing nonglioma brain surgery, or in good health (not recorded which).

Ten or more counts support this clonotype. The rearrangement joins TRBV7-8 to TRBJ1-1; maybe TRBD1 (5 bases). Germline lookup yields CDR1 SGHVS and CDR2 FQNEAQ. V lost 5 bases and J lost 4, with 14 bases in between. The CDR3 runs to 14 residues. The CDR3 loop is CASSVRDGITEAFF. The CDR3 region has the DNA TGTGCCAGCAGCGTACGGGACGGGATCACTGAAGCTTTCTTT.

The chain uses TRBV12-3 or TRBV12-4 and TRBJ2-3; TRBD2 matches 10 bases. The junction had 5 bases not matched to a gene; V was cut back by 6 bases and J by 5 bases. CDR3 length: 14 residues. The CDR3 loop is CASRPSGSQDTQYF. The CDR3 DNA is TGTGCCAGCAGGCCTAGCGGGAGTCAAGATACGCAGTATTTT.

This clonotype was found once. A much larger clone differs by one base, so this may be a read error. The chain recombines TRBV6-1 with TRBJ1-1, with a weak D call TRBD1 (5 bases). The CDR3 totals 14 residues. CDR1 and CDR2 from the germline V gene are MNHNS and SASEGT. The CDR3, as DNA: TGTGCCAGCAGTCCGGGACGGCTCTCGAAGGAGGCTCTCTTT. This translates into CASSPGRLSKEALF.

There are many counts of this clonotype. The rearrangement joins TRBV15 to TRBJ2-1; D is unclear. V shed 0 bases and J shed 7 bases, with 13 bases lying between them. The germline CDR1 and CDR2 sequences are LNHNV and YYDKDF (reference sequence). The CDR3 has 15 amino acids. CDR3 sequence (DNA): TGTGCCACCAGCAGAGATCCTTATAGTAGTAATGAGCAGTTCTTC. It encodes CATSRDPYSSNEQFF.

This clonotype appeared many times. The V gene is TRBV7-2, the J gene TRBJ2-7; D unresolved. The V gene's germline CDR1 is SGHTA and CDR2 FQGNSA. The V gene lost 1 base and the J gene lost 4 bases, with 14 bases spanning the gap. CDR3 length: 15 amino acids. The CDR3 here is CASSLVTSSGYEQYF. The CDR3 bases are TGTGCCAGCAGCTTAGTTACATCATCCGGGTACGAGCAGTACTTC.

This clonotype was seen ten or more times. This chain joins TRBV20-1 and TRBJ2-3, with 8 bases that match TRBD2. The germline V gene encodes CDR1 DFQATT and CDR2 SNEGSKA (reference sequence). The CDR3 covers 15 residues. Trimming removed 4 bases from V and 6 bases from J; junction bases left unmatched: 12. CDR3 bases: TGCAGTGCTACCCTTACTAGCGGTGTTTCGGATACGCAGTATTTT. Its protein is CSATLTSGVSDTQYF.

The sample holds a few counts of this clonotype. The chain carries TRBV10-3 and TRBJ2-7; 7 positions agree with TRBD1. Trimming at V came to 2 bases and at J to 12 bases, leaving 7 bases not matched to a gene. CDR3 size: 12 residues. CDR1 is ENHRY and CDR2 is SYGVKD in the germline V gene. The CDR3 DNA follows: TGTGCCATCAGTGAGCCAGGGACAGTTGGGTACTTC. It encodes CAISEPGTVGYF.

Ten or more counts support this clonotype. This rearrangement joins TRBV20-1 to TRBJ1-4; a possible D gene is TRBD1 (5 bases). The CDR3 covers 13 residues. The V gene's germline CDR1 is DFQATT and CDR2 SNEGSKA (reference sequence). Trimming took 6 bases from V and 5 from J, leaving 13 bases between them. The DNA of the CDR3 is TGCAGTGCCGGGGCCGGCGGGAATGAAAAACTGTTTTTT. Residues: CSAGAGGNEKLFF.

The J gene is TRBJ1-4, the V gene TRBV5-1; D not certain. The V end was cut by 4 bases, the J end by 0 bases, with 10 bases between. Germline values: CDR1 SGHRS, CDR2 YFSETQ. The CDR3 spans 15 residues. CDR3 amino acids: CASSPGQATNEKLFF. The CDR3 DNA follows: TGCGCCAGCAGCCCCGGCCAAGCAACTAATGAAAAACTGTTTTTT.

The CDR3 nucleotides read TGCGCCAGCAGCCAAGATAAGGGCGGGAGTTGGTATGAGCAGTTCTTC. Amino acid sequence: CASSQDKGGSWYEQFF. The chain joins TRBV4-3 to TRBJ2-1; TRBD2 agrees at 7 bases. V was clipped by 0 bases and J by 8 bases; unmatched bases: 10. The CDR3 length is 16 residues. The germline V gene has CDR1 LGHNA and CDR2 YSLEER.

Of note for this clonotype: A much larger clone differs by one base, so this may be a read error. The CDR3 reads CASSIVDREVPDTQYF. CDR3 DNA sequence: TGTGCCAGTAGTATAGTAGACCGGGAAGTTCCAGATACGCAGTATTTT. The chain combines TRBV19 with TRBJ2-3; TRBD2 might be the D (5 bases). CDR1 is LNHDA, CDR2 SQIVND, per germline (reference sequence). The CDR3 has 16 residues. V was shortened by 1 base and J by 4 bases, with 15 bases between the two germline ends.

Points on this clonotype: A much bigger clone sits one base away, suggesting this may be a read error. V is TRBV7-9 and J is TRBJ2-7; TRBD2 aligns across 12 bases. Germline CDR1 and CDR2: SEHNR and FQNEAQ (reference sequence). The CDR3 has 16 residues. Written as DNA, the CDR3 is TGTGCCGGCAGCTTAGCGACTAGCGGGAGCTCCTACGAGCAGTACTTC. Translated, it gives CAGSLATSGSSYEQYF.

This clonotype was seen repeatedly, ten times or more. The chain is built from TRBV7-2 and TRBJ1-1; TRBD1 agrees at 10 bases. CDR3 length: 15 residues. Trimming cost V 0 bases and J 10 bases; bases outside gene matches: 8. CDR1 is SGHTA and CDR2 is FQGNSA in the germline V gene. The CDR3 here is CASSLAGDRGGGAFF. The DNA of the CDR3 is TGTGCCAGCAGCTTAGCCGGGGACAGGGGAGGGGGAGCTTTCTTT.

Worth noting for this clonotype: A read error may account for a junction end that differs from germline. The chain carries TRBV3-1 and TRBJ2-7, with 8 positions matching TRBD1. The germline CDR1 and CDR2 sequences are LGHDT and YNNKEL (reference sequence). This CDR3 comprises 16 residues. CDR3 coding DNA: TGTGCCAGCAGTTCCTCTTACAGGGGGGATGGAAATGAGCGGTACTTC. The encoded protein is CASSSSYRGDGNERYF.

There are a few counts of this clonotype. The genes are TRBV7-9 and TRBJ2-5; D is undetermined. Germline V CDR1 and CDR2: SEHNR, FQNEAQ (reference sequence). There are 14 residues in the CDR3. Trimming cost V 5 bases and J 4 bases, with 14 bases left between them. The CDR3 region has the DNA TGTGCCAGCAGCCGACCAGTGGGGTTAGAGACCCAGTACTTC. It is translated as CASSRPVGLETQYF.

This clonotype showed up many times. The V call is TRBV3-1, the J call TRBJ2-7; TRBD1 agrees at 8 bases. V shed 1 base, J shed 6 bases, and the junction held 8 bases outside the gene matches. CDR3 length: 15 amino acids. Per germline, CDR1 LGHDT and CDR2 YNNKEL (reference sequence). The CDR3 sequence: CASSQAARGRAEQYF. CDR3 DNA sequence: TGTGCCAGCAGCCAAGCGGCCAGGGGGCGGGCCGAGCAGTACTTC.

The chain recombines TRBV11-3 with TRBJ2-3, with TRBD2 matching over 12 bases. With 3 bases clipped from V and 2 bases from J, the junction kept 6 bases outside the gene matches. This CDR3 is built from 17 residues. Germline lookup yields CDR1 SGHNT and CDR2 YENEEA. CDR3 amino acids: CASSLTSGRGHTDTQYF. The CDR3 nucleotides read TGTGCCAGCAGCTTGACTAGCGGGAGAGGTCACACAGATACGCAGTATTTT.

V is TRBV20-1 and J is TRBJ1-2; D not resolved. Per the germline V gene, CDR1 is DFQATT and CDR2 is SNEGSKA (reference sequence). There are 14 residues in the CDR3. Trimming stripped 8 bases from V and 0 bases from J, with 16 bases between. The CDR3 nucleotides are TGCAGTACCCCCCGTGACAAAACTAACTATGGCTACACCTTC. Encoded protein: CSTPRDKTNYGYTF.